These 30 T cell receptor beta chains share one sample of origin, sequenced in a study of blood T cell repertoires in COVID-19. Sequencing was performed with immunoSEQ multiplex PCR; in TCRdb, only in-frame clones are kept and a portion is missing. The table shows over 300,000 clones, with 90% occurring only once. Specimen: peripheral blood. These receptors all stem from a man in his late teens or twenties with active or convalescent COVID-19.

V gene TRBV25-1 combines with J gene TRBJ1-2; tentatively, D is TRBD1 (6 bases). Trimming took 10 bases from V and 8 from J, leaving 14 bases between them. The germline V gene encodes CDR1 MGHDK and CDR2 SYGVNS. This CDR3 contains 11 residues. CDR3 DNA: TGTGCCACCTCACAGGGTCTAGGCTACACCTTC. Its protein is CATSQGLGYTF.

The chain has TRBV28 and TRBJ2-1; 10 bases match TRBD2. Trimming took 7 bases from V and 7 from J; bases not matched to a gene: 7. The germline V gene has CDR1 MDHEN and CDR2 SYDVKM. The CDR3 sequence is 14 residues long. The CDR3 region has the DNA TGTGCCAGCAAATTAGGACTAGCGGTAAATGAGCAGTTCTTC. Residues: CASKLGLAVNEQFF.

The chain is built from TRBV19 and TRBJ2-7; 8 positions match TRBD1. V trimming: 5 bases; J trimming: 4 bases; junction bases outside the gene matches: 1. The CDR3 runs 12 residues. CDR1 and CDR2 from the germline V gene are LNHDA and SQIVND (reference sequence). The CDR3 DNA is TGTGCCAGTAGTCACAGGGGGTACGAGCAGTACTTC. Translation gives CASSHRGYEQYF.

The gene calls are TRBV6-5 and TRBJ2-7; D not certain. Deletions cut 4 bases from V and 2 bases from J, with 9 bases between. This CDR3 comprises 13 residues. CDR1 is MNHEY, CDR2 SVGAGI, per germline. The chain's CDR3 is CASSSAATYEQYF. The CDR3, as DNA: TGTGCCAGCAGTTCCGCAGCGACCTACGAGCAGTACTTC.

The chain joins TRBV4-3 to TRBJ2-5, with a weak D call TRBD2 (5 bases). The CDR3 spans 15 residues. CDR1 is LGHNA and CDR2 is YSLEER in the germline V gene. V lost 5 bases to trimming and J lost 3 bases, with 16 bases between them. The DNA for the CDR3 is TGCGCCAGCAGCTCAAGGGTTGAGGGCAAAGAGACCCAGTACTTC. This sequence encodes CASSSRVEGKETQYF.

The CDR3 loop is CASSQTGDATDTQYF. In DNA form, the CDR3 reads TGTGCCAGCAGCCAGACAGGGGACGCCACAGATACGCAGTATTTT. The chain is built from TRBV6-5 and TRBJ2-3; 8 bases match TRBD1. Germline V gene sequence: CDR1 MNHEY, CDR2 SVGAGI. The CDR3 has 15 residues. The V and J ends lost 6 bases and 2 bases, in that order; junction bases with no gene match: 7.

The gene calls are TRBV5-1 and TRBJ2-7; D perhaps matches TRBD1 (5 bases). V lost 4 bases and J lost 7, with 15 bases in between. This CDR3 is 13 amino acids long. The germline CDR1 and CDR2 sequences are SGHRS and YFSETQ. The CDR3 region is CASSPRATGEQYF. CDR3 nucleotides: TGCGCCAGCAGCCCCCGGGCCACAGGAGAGCAGTACTTC.

The chain joins TRBV27 to TRBJ2-7; TRBD2 matches at 9 bases. CDR3 size: 15 residues. Germline V CDR1 and CDR2: MNHEY, SMNVEV (reference sequence). The V and J ends lost 9 bases and 2 bases, in that order; junction bases with no gene match: 11. The CDR3 loop is CASRLAGTSTYEQYF. CDR3 in DNA: TGTGCCAGTAGACTAGCCGGGACTAGCACCTACGAGCAGTACTTC.

This rearrangement joins TRBV19 to TRBJ2-1; 16 nucleotides agree with TRBD2. CDR1 LNHDA and CDR2 SQIVND come from the germline V gene (reference sequence). The CDR3 runs to 20 residues. The V segment lost 2 bases and the J segment 0 bases; nucleotides outside the gene matches: 7. CDR3 region: CASSISGTSGGGSSYNEQFF. The CDR3 coding sequence is TGTGCCAGTAGTATATCCGGGACTAGCGGGGGGGGTAGCTCCTACAATGAGCAGTTCTTC.

V and J are TRBV13 and TRBJ2-2, with 11 nucleotides matching TRBD1. Germline V gene lookup returns CDR1 PRHDT and CDR2 FYEKMQ (reference sequence). CDR3 length: 15 residues. With V trimmed by 5 bases and J by 5 bases, 4 bases remained unmatched. The CDR3 protein is CASSPGTGGTGELFF. The CDR3, as DNA: TGTGCCAGCAGCCCCGGGACAGGGGGAACCGGGGAGCTGTTTTTT.

The gene calls are TRBV19 and TRBJ1-5; possible D gene TRBD1, 5 bases. The CDR3 is 14 amino acids. The ends were cut back, 7 bases at V and 3 bases at J, with 13 bases in the middle. Germline V gene data show CDR1 as LNHDA and CDR2 as SQIVND (reference sequence). The CDR3: CASIGRESNQPQHF. The CDR3 bases are TGTGCCAGTATCGGCAGGGAATCCAATCAGCCCCAGCATTTT.

This chain joins TRBV11-2 and TRBJ2-1; the D gene is possibly TRBD1 (6 bases). CDR1 is SGHAT and CDR2 is FQNNGV in the germline V gene. The CDR3 sequence is 14 residues long. Trimming removed 1 base at V and 9 bases at J, with 13 bases between. The CDR3 is CASSLGTVKGEQFF. The CDR3 DNA reads as TGTGCCAGCAGCTTAGGGACAGTAAAGGGTGAGCAGTTCTTC.

This clone appeared a single time. The chain carries TRBV20-1 and TRBJ2-7, with D possibly being TRBD1 (5 bases). CDR1 and CDR2 (germline): DFQATT, SNEGSKA (reference sequence). The V end was cut by 5 bases, the J end by 11 bases, with 7 bases between. The CDR3 has 8 residues. CDR3 protein: CSAQGEYF. CDR3 in DNA: TGCAGTGCTCAAGGGGAGTACTTC.

This rearrangement joins TRBV5-4 to TRBJ2-3; weak D call: TRBD2 (5 bases). The CDR3 is 15 residues long. Trimming cost V 3 bases and J 2 bases, with 13 bases left between them. Germline V CDR1 and CDR2: SGHNT, YYREEE (reference sequence). CDR3 in DNA: TGTGCCAGCAGCTCATTTGCGACTAACACAGATACGCAGTATTTT. Its protein is CASSSFATNTDTQYF. Full variable domain (missing parts from reference TRBV5-4 and TRBJ2-3): ETGVTQSPTHLIKTRGQQVTLRCSSQSGHNTVSWYQQALGQGPQFIFQYYREEENGRGNFPPRFSGLQFPNYSSELNVNALELDDSALYLCASSSFATNTDTQYFGPGTRLTVL.

The rearrangement uses TRBV5-6 and TRBJ2-7; 7 positions match TRBD1. Germline-derived CDR1 and CDR2 are SGHDT and YYEEEE. The CDR3 has 16 amino acids. Losses at the gene ends were 4 bases for V and 0 bases for J; bases not matched to a gene: 10. The CDR3 sequence: CASSVLGQSSSYEQYF. The CDR3 region has the DNA TGTGCCAGCAGCGTCCTGGGACAGAGCAGCTCCTACGAGCAGTACTTC. The variable domain in full, with the rest retrieved from reference TRBV5-6 and TRBJ2-7, is DAGVTQSPTHLIKTRGQQVTLRCSPKSGHDTVSWYQQALGQGPQFIFQYYEEEERQRGNFPDRFSGHQFPNYSSELNVNALLLGDSALYLCASSVLGQSSSYEQYFGPGTRLTVT.

This clone has only a few counts. The rearrangement joins TRBV28 to TRBJ1-5, with 11 nucleotides matching TRBD1. Unmatched junction bases numbered 11, after V lost 7 bases and J lost 6 bases. This CDR3 contains 16 residues. Germline CDR1 is MDHEN and CDR2 is SYDVKM. CDR3 loop: CASTPADRGPVQPQHF. For the CDR3, the DNA is TGTGCCAGCACTCCCGCGGACAGGGGGCCAGTTCAGCCCCAGCATTTT.

The rearrangement uses TRBV4-2 and TRBJ1-5; D possibly corresponds to TRBD1 (5 bases). Deletions cut 5 bases from V and 7 bases from J, with 15 bases between. Germline V gives CDR1 LGHNA, CDR2 YNFKEQ. The CDR3 extends over 14 amino acids. CDR3 protein: CASSERLRGQPQHF. CDR3 nucleotide sequence: TGTGCCAGCAGCGAAAGGTTAAGGGGACAGCCCCAGCATTTT.

CDR3: CASSTGGGQVSFF. DNA of the CDR3: TGTGCCAGCAGTACTGGGGGGGGACAAGTTTCTTTCTTT. The chain joins TRBV6-5 to TRBJ1-1; possible D gene TRBD1, 6 bases. The CDR3 is 13 residues long. Looked up from germline, CDR1 is MNHEY and CDR2 is SVGAGI. Deletions cut 5 bases from V and 12 bases from J, with 19 bases between.

The CDR3 region has the DNA TGTGCCAGCAACAACGGGGGCTATGGCTACACCTTC. It specifies CASNNGGYGYTF. The chain links TRBV6-5 to TRBJ1-2; the D gene is possibly TRBD1 (5 bases). Trimming took 7 bases from V and 4 from J, leaving 10 bases between them. Germline V CDR1 and CDR2: MNHEY, SVGAGI. The CDR3 sequence is 12 residues long.

This chain links TRBV18 with TRBJ1-1, with D perhaps TRBD1 (6 bases). The germline V gene encodes CDR1 KGHSH and CDR2 LQKENI. The length of the CDR3 is 13 residues. The germline V and J ends were trimmed by 4 bases and 3 bases, with 9 bases remaining between them. The CDR3 loop is CASSRAGDTEAFF. In nucleotides, the CDR3 is TGTGCCAGCTCACGTGCAGGGGACACTGAAGCTTTCTTT. Combining the CDR3 with reference TRBV18 and TRBJ1-1 gives the whole variable domain NAGVMQNPRHLVRRRGQEARLRCSPMKGHSHVYWYRQLPEEGLKFMVYLQKENIIDESGMPKERFSAEFPKEGPSILRIQQVVRGDSAAYFCASSRAGDTEAFFGQGTRLTVV.

This chain links TRBV6-5 with TRBJ1-5, with D perhaps matching TRBD1 (5 bases). Trimming left V 4 bases short and J 6 bases short, with 10 bases between. Germline CDR1 and CDR2: MNHEY and SVGAGI. The CDR3 sequence is 13 residues long. The CDR3 region is CASSFNQGQPQHF. CDR3 nucleotide sequence: TGTGCCAGCAGTTTCAACCAGGGTCAGCCCCAGCATTTT.

This chain uses TRBV7-9 with TRBJ2-1; D is possibly TRBD1 (6 bases). V was trimmed by 7 bases and J by 9 bases, leaving 10 bases between them. This CDR3 is 11 amino acids long. CDR1 is SEHNR, CDR2 FQNEAQ, per germline (reference sequence). The DNA for the CDR3 is TGTGCCAGCACAGGGGTGGTTGAGCAGTTCTTC. It codes for CASTGVVEQFF.

The rearrangement joins TRBV15 to TRBJ2-7, with D uncertain. V was shortened by 0 bases and J by 3 bases, with 15 bases between the two germline ends. This CDR3 contains 16 residues. The germline V gene has CDR1 LNHNV and CDR2 YYDKDF (reference sequence). The CDR3 here is CATSRDITENFYEQYF. CDR3 coding DNA: TGTGCCACCAGCAGAGATATCACAGAAAACTTCTACGAGCAGTACTTC.

The chain has TRBV7-7 and TRBJ2-5; the D gene is possibly TRBD2 (7 bases). From germline, CDR1 is SSHAT and CDR2 FNYEAQ (reference sequence). The CDR3 has 14 amino acids. Between the trimmed V and J ends, which lost 5 bases and 5 bases, there was a span of 15 bases. CDR3 residues: CASSLTGGWETQYF. CDR3 sequence (DNA): TGTGCCAGCAGCCTAACGGGGGGCTGGGAGACCCAGTACTTC.

The genes are TRBV5-1 and TRBJ2-3; possible D gene TRBD2, 6 bases. Germline V gene data show CDR1 as SGHRS and CDR2 as YFSETQ. The V and J ends lost 4 bases and 3 bases respectively, with 15 bases between them. This CDR3 contains 15 residues. The DNA for the CDR3 is TGCGCCAGCAGCACCCCCGGGGCGGGGACAGATACGCAGTATTTT. Translated: CASSTPGAGTDTQYF.

This chain connects TRBV27 to TRBJ2-7, with 9 bases lining up with TRBD2. The CDR3 has 17 amino acids. Trimming at V came to 0 bases and at J to 1 base, leaving 7 bases not matched to a gene. Germline loops: CDR1 MNHEY, CDR2 SMNVEV (reference sequence). The CDR3 coding sequence is TGTGCCAGCAGTTTATCGGGCGGGAGGGCAAATTCCTACGAGCAGTACTTC. Translated, it gives CASSLSGGRANSYEQYF.

V gene TRBV28 combines with J gene TRBJ2-7; no definite D call. The CDR3 has 14 residues. From germline, CDR1 is MDHEN and CDR2 SYDVKM. Trimming shortened V by 4 bases and J by 4 bases, and 14 bases separated the two germline ends. CDR3 nucleotides: TGTGCCAGCAGTTCCGGGTCGTTAGCATACGAGCAGTACTTC. Amino acids: CASSSGSLAYEQYF.

The rearrangement joins TRBV28 to TRBJ2-1, with D perhaps TRBD2 (6 bases). CDR3 length: 11 amino acids. Trimming left V 4 bases short and J 15 bases short, with 13 bases between. Germline-derived CDR1 and CDR2 are MDHEN and SYDVKM. The DNA for the CDR3 is TGTGCCAGCAGTTCTGTCGGGAGTCGGTTCTTC. It yields the protein CASSSVGSRFF.

This rearrangement joins TRBV7-2 to TRBJ1-5; unclear D gene. The ends were cut back, 1 base at V and 5 bases at J, with 6 bases in the middle. The CDR3 sequence is 13 residues long. From germline, CDR1 is SGHTA and CDR2 FQGNSA. The CDR3 here is CASSLDSYQPQHF. The CDR3 bases are TGTGCCAGCAGCTTAGACTCGTATCAGCCCCAGCATTTT. Using reference TRBV7-2 and TRBJ1-5 for the parts outside the CDR3, the full variable domain is GAGVSQSPSNKVTEKGKDVELRCDPISGHTALYWYRQSLGQGLEFLIYFQGNSAPDKSGLPSDRFSAERTGGSVSTLTIQRTQQEDSAVYLCASSLDSYQPQHFGDGTRLSIL.

This clone came up once. The chain is built from TRBV11-2 and TRBJ1-4; perhaps TRBD1 as D (6 bases). Germline V lookup: CDR1 SGHAT, CDR2 FQNNGV. The length of the CDR3 is 14 residues. The V and J ends lost 2 bases and 8 bases respectively, with 12 bases between them. This chain's CDR3 is CASSLQQGGEKLFF. The CDR3 DNA reads TGTGCCAGCAGCTTACAACAGGGTGGCGAAAAACTGTTTTTT.